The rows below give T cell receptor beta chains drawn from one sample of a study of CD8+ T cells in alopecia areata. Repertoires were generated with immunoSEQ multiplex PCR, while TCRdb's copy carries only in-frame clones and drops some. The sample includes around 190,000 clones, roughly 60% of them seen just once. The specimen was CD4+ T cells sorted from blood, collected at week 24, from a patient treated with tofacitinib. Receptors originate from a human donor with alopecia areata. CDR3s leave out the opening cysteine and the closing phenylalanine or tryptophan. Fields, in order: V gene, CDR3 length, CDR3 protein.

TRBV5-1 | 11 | ASSLEGASGYT
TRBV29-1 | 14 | SVEGWDRDNTDTQY
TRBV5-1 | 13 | ASSLAGLDTGELF
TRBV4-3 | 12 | ASSQGVGRETQY
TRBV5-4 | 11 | ASSGGASYEQY
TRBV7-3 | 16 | ASSPNLGGVSGANVLT
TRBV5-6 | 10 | ASGEDRDTQY
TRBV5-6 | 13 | ASSFTGRGGNEQF
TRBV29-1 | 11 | SVGQRLNYEQY
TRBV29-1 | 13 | SVNGQGSAGEKLF
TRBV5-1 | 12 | ASSLVTFTDTQY
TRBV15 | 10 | ATSRDSQPQH
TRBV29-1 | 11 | SVALTGGYGYT
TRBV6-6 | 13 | ASSSPGGQGGGYT
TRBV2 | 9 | ASRGAGELF
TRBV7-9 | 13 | ASSRELWTSYEQY
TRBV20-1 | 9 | SAGKTYGYT
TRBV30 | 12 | AWGAIISGNTIY
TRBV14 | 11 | ASRAGTAFRAF
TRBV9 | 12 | ASSPTGVTYEQY
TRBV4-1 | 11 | ASSGIGAGGYT
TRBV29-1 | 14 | SVEGVRLTSTDTQY
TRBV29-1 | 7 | SVGGGYT
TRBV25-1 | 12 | ASSVGSHNSPLH
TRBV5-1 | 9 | ASSLEGTRL